This T cell receptor beta chain derives from a study of T cells in Graves' hyperthyroidism and ophthalmopathy. Points on this clonotype: This may come from a read error, since a much larger clone is one base off.

V lost 4 bases and J lost 5, with 23 bases in between. The CDR3 contains 17 residues. The germline gives CDR1 MDHEN, CDR2 SYDVKM. RNA transcripts served as the template for amplifying TCR beta CDR3 regions. The HTBI set primed first-round TCR CDR3 RT-PCR. TCRdb fed the multiplex PCR reads into MiXCR, producing one record per CDR3 protein. This table has about 530,000 distinct CDR3 sequences, about 15% appearing once. The receptor comes from a woman between 18 and 29 years old with Graves' ophthalmopathy. This rearrangement joins TRBV28 to TRBJ2-5, with D perhaps TRBD1 or TRBD2 (5 bases each). Specimen: blood. For the CDR3, the DNA is TGTGCCAGCAGTTCTCGGCGGGCAGGGCCTGAGGGGGAGACCCAGTACTTC. It specifies CASSSRRAGPEGETQYF.